This TCR beta chain appears in the sequencing data of a study of blood T cell repertoires in COVID-19. Study context: Cohort 3 donors counted as recovered after two negative PCRs, clearance, or resolved symptoms. Acute and convalescent COVID-19 samples came from the United States, Italy and Spain.

Some clones are missing from TCRdb's copy, which holds only in-frame ones; the method was immunoSEQ multiplex PCR. This repertoire shows roughly 150,000 clones, approximately 80% found once; its top ten account for 3% to 4.5%. In germline, CDR1 is MNHNS, CDR2 SASEGT. CDR3 size: 18 residues. With V trimmed by 4 bases and J by 4 bases, 12 bases remained unmatched. This chain joins TRBV6-1 and TRBJ2-1, with TRBD2 matching 11 bases. The TCR was taken from a man between 50 and 59 years old in a cohort exposed to, infected with or recovered from COVID-19 (not recorded which). The material sequenced was PBMCs or T cells enriched from blood (not recorded which). In DNA, the CDR3 is TGTGCCAGCAGTGCAGGTCTAGCGGGGGGAGGTACTTACAATGAGCAGTTCTTC. It translates to CASSAGLAGGGTYNEQFF.